The T cell receptor beta chain described here comes from a study of blood T cell repertoires in COVID-19. Across the whole study: COVID-19 samples, acute and convalescent, were from the United States, Italy and Spain. The analysed material was cDNA or gDNA that came from T cells, B-cell-depleted T cells, or PBMCs.

Methods used by the authors: Nucleated cell counts were estimated from reference gene primer amplification. Repertoires were generated with immunoSEQ multiplex PCR, while TCRdb's copy carries only in-frame clones and drops some. That table gives V, J and clone size, and the DNA gave D and trimming. The top ten clones hold around 7% of a sample with approximately 390,000 clones, 85% to 90% of them seen once. This CDR3 is 13 amino acids long. CDR1 and CDR2 from the germline V gene are LGHNA and YSLEER. Trimming stripped 4 bases from V and 7 bases from J, with 11 bases between. Material: peripheral blood. The rearrangement uses TRBV4-3 and TRBJ1-3; D possibly corresponds to TRBD1 (6 bases). The clonotype originates from a man between 18 and 29 years old with active or convalescent COVID-19. The CDR3 region is CASSLTTGNTIYF. The CDR3 nucleotides read TGCGCCAGCAGCCTAACTACAGGGAACACCATATATTTT.